The 9 T cell receptor beta chains below were found in one sample sequenced in a study of blood T cell repertoires in COVID-19. TCRdb's copy holds only in-frame clones and misses some; the assay was immunoSEQ multiplex PCR. The sample has 200,000 to 250,000 clones, around three quarters seen once. The sequencing input was peripheral blood. Every receptor here comes from a woman between 65 and 79 years old with acute or convalescent COVID-19.

V gene TRBV3-1 (or the pseudogene TRBV3-2) combines with J gene TRBJ2-7; D is unresolved. Trimming removed 1 base from V and 4 bases from J, with 8 bases in between. The CDR3 extends over 13 amino acids. CDR1 is LGHDT and CDR2 is YNNKEL in the germline V gene (reference sequence). The DNA of the CDR3 is TGTGCCAGCAGCCAAGTTCCGAGTTACGAGCAGTACTTC. Its protein is CASSQVPSYEQYF.

V gene TRBV10-1 combines with J gene TRBJ2-5, with 13 bases identical to TRBD2. Germline-derived CDR1 and CDR2 are WNHNN and SYGVQD (reference sequence). The CDR3 extends over 15 amino acids. Germline trimming cut 6 bases from V and 4 bases from J; bases unmatched to any gene: 5. The chain's CDR3 is CASRWTSGSTETQYF. For the CDR3, the DNA is TGCGCCAGCAGGTGGACTAGCGGGAGTACAGAGACCCAGTACTTC.

The sample holds a few counts of this clone. This rearrangement joins TRBV12-3 or TRBV12-4 to TRBJ2-3; D uncertain. Trimming took off 4 bases at V and 7 bases at J, with 9 bases between the two ends. This CDR3 contains 12 residues. The CDR3 bases are TGTGCCAGCAGTTATTGGCGGCATACGCAGTATTTT. Translated, it gives CASSYWRHTQYF.

The rearrangement links TRBV6-5 to TRBJ2-7, with 8 bases aligning to TRBD2. V shed 2 bases, J shed 3 bases, and the junction held 3 bases outside the gene matches. There are 14 residues in the CDR3. Germline V gene data show CDR1 as MNHEY and CDR2 as SVGAGI. CDR3 DNA: TGTGCCAGCAGTTACGGGACTAGAAACTACGAGCAGTACTTC. This translates into CASSYGTRNYEQYF.

This clone was counted a few times. This rearrangement joins TRBV7-9 to TRBJ2-1, with TRBD2 matching 13 bases. CDR1 and CDR2 (germline): SEHNR, FQNEAQ (reference sequence). This CDR3 contains 14 residues. The ends lost 5 bases at V and 9 bases at J; junction bases unmatched: 4. The CDR3 coding sequence is TGTGCCAGCAGCACCGGACTAGCGGGAGTTGAGCAGTTCTTC. This sequence encodes CASSTGLAGVEQFF. Full variable domain (remainder filled in from reference TRBV7-9 and TRBJ2-1): DTGVSQNPRHKITKRGQNVTFRCDPISEHNRLYWYRQTLGQGPEFLTYFQNEAQLEKSRLLSDRFSAERPKGSFSTLEIQRTEQGDSAMYLCASSTGLAGVEQFFGPGTRLTVL.

The rearrangement joins TRBV15 to TRBJ2-3; possible D gene TRBD1, 6 bases. The CDR3 runs 14 residues. Germline CDR1 reads LNHNV; CDR2 reads YYDKDF (reference sequence). Trimming stripped 6 bases from V and 5 bases from J, with 15 bases between. CDR3 loop: CATRRPGDGDTQYF. In DNA, the CDR3 is TGTGCCACCAGGCGGCCAGGGGATGGAGATACGCAGTATTTT. The complete variable domain, with remaining parts taken from reference TRBV15 and TRBJ2-3, reads DAMVIQNPRYQVTQFGKPVTLSCSQTLNHNVMYWYQQKSSQAPKLLFHYYDKDFNNEADTPDNFQSRRPNTSFCFLDIRSPGLGDTAMYLCATRRPGDGDTQYFGPGTRLTVL.

This clone occurred a few times. This chain joins TRBV5-1 and TRBJ1-2; possibly TRBD1 for D (5 bases). The germline V and J ends were trimmed by 4 bases and 1 base, with 11 bases remaining between them. Germline V gene sequence: CDR1 SGHRS, CDR2 YFSETQ. CDR3 length: 14 residues. CDR3 in DNA: TGCGCCAGCAGCCCGACGACAGATAACTATGGCTACACCTTC. This codes for CASSPTTDNYGYTF.

The chain is built from TRBV19 and TRBJ2-2; 8 nucleotides agree with TRBD1. Per germline, CDR1 LNHDA and CDR2 SQIVND (reference sequence). With V trimmed by 10 bases and J by 3 bases, 10 bases remained unmatched. This CDR3 contains 15 residues. DNA for the CDR3: TGTGCCACCCTACCCAGGGGGCGCGACACCGGGGAGCTGTTTTTT. This translates into CATLPRGRDTGELFF.

This clone was detected once. CDR3 DNA sequence: TGTGCCAGCAGCGTTGGACAGTACAATGAGCAGTTCTTC. Amino acid sequence: CASSVGQYNEQFF. The chain has TRBV7-3 and TRBJ2-1, with a possible D match to TRBD1 (6 bases). The CDR3 runs to 13 residues. CDR1 is SGHTA, CDR2 FQGTGA, per germline. V dropped 5 bases and J dropped 4 bases, with 9 bases sitting between them.